This is a list of T cell receptor beta chains from one sample in a study of blood T cell repertoires in COVID-19. Here immunoSEQ multiplex PCR was the method, and the copy in TCRdb shows in-frame clones only, minus some. The sample lists more than 95,000 clones; roughly four fifths were seen once. Sequences were obtained from peripheral blood. Every receptor here comes from a woman older than 75 with active or convalescent COVID-19. The CDR3 runs from the conserved cysteine through the conserved F or W. Fields, in order: CDR3 protein, V gene, J gene, D gene. The D gene is left open where the match is weak.

CDR3aa: CASSLEPEETQYF
v_gene: TRBV11-2
j_gene: TRBJ2-5
d_gene: NA

CDR3aa: CASSLERGSNEQFF
v_gene: TRBV5-1
j_gene: TRBJ2-1
d_gene: TRBD2

CDR3aa: CASSLYSGANVLTF
v_gene: TRBV11-2
j_gene: TRBJ2-6
d_gene: NA

CDR3aa: CASRGRMDGNTEAFF
v_gene: TRBV5-1
j_gene: TRBJ1-1
d_gene: NA

CDR3aa: CASRATGIYGYTF
v_gene: TRBV2
j_gene: TRBJ1-2
d_gene: TRBD1

CDR3aa: CAISGTPYGDSNYGYTF
v_gene: TRBV10-3
j_gene: TRBJ1-2
d_gene: NA

CDR3aa: CASSPPTGTSSYEQYF
v_gene: TRBV28
j_gene: TRBJ2-7
d_gene: NA

CDR3aa: CASSPGSGQPQHF
v_gene: TRBV7-9
j_gene: TRBJ1-5
d_gene: NA

CDR3aa: CASKSRPGSGELFF
v_gene: TRBV5-6
j_gene: TRBJ2-2
d_gene: NA

CDR3aa: CASSYSSGLTGELFF
v_gene: TRBV6-6
j_gene: TRBJ2-2
d_gene: NA

CDR3aa: CASSLSRVYGYTF
v_gene: TRBV12-3/TRBV12-4
j_gene: TRBJ1-2
d_gene: NA

CDR3aa: CASSLDTGAQPQHF
v_gene: TRBV7-8
j_gene: TRBJ1-5
d_gene: TRBD1

CDR3aa: CASSLRAGYTEAFF
v_gene: TRBV7-2
j_gene: TRBJ1-1
d_gene: NA

CDR3aa: CATSRVGGPAYEQYF
v_gene: TRBV15
j_gene: TRBJ2-7
d_gene: NA

CDR3aa: CASNPETGAPQHF
v_gene: TRBV12-3/TRBV12-4
j_gene: TRBJ1-5
d_gene: NA

CDR3aa: CSAGQGLMNTEAFF
v_gene: TRBV29-1
j_gene: TRBJ1-1
d_gene: TRBD1

CDR3aa: CASTGSGGKETQYF
v_gene: TRBV5-1
j_gene: TRBJ2-5
d_gene: TRBD2

CDR3aa: CSGHQGEDTQYF
v_gene: TRBV29-1
j_gene: TRBJ2-3
d_gene: TRBD1

CDR3aa: CSVDAGGLGEKLFF
v_gene: TRBV29-1
j_gene: TRBJ1-4
d_gene: NA

CDR3aa: CASSKDREGQPQHF
v_gene: TRBV19
j_gene: TRBJ1-5
d_gene: TRBD1

CDR3aa: CASSLTSGEQFF
v_gene: TRBV5-6
j_gene: TRBJ2-1
d_gene: NA

CDR3aa: CASSFGVRETQYF
v_gene: TRBV5-1
j_gene: TRBJ2-5
d_gene: NA

CDR3aa: CASSRPGQGGNSPLHF
v_gene: TRBV28
j_gene: TRBJ1-6
d_gene: TRBD1

CDR3aa: CASSLGSGQETQYF
v_gene: TRBV5-4
j_gene: TRBJ2-5
d_gene: NA

CDR3aa: CASSLGSRWLQHF
v_gene: TRBV28
j_gene: TRBJ1-5
d_gene: NA

CDR3aa: CASSHGTVSYEQYF
v_gene: TRBV3-1/TRBV3-2
j_gene: TRBJ2-7
d_gene: NA

CDR3aa: CAISDTGQYTEAFF
v_gene: TRBV10-3
j_gene: TRBJ1-1
d_gene: TRBD1

CDR3aa: CASSISGAKNIQYF
v_gene: TRBV19
j_gene: TRBJ2-4
d_gene: NA

CDR3aa: CASSQDRVANGYTF
v_gene: TRBV3-1/TRBV3-2
j_gene: TRBJ1-2
d_gene: NA

CDR3aa: CASSIFFGNQPQHF
v_gene: TRBV19
j_gene: TRBJ1-5
d_gene: NA

CDR3aa: CASSQTGTSGSNEQFF
v_gene: TRBV4-1
j_gene: TRBJ2-1
d_gene: TRBD2

CDR3aa: CASSPRDSAYSEQFF
v_gene: TRBV5-8
j_gene: TRBJ2-1
d_gene: TRBD1

CDR3aa: CASSQFTGDGYTF
v_gene: TRBV16
j_gene: TRBJ1-2
d_gene: TRBD1

CDR3aa: CASSEGHPRGSPLHF
v_gene: TRBV2
j_gene: TRBJ1-6
d_gene: NA

CDR3aa: CASSKVRARGRGETQYF
v_gene: TRBV5-4
j_gene: TRBJ2-5
d_gene: TRBD1

CDR3aa: CASSTTGVWVEAFF
v_gene: TRBV19
j_gene: TRBJ1-1
d_gene: TRBD1

CDR3aa: CASRGAGVGGTDTQYF
v_gene: TRBV5-1
j_gene: TRBJ2-3
d_gene: TRBD2

CDR3aa: CASSYLPFGSGGSYNEQFF
v_gene: TRBV13
j_gene: TRBJ2-1
d_gene: NA

CDR3aa: CASSTGVRTEAFF
v_gene: TRBV19
j_gene: TRBJ1-1
d_gene: TRBD1

CDR3aa: CASSSTGVTEAFF
v_gene: TRBV7-9
j_gene: TRBJ1-1
d_gene: TRBD1

CDR3aa: CASSPHQGGYQPQHF
v_gene: TRBV28
j_gene: TRBJ1-5
d_gene: TRBD1

CDR3aa: CAWAGASVLEAFF
v_gene: TRBV30
j_gene: TRBJ1-1
d_gene: NA

CDR3aa: CASSILDSETQYF
v_gene: TRBV9
j_gene: TRBJ2-5
d_gene: NA

CDR3aa: CSVETPLEETGELFF
v_gene: TRBV29-1
j_gene: TRBJ2-2
d_gene: NA

CDR3aa: CASSLFGDSIAFYQPQHF
v_gene: TRBV28
j_gene: TRBJ1-5
d_gene: TRBD1

CDR3aa: CASSWEGRADTQYF
v_gene: TRBV5-4
j_gene: TRBJ2-3
d_gene: TRBD2

CDR3aa: CASRGPEVDTEAFF
v_gene: TRBV2
j_gene: TRBJ1-1
d_gene: NA

CDR3aa: CASGVSPGLAGGSYNEQFF
v_gene: TRBV28
j_gene: TRBJ2-1
d_gene: TRBD2

CDR3aa: CASGLAQNTEAFF
v_gene: TRBV5-1
j_gene: TRBJ1-1
d_gene: NA

CDR3aa: CASSDVAGHLSSGDIQYF
v_gene: TRBV6-4
j_gene: TRBJ2-4
d_gene: NA

CDR3aa: CASSLGTANTEAFF
v_gene: TRBV7-3
j_gene: TRBJ1-1
d_gene: TRBD1

CDR3aa: CASSERPGGAQYF
v_gene: TRBV7-3
j_gene: TRBJ2-5
d_gene: TRBD2

CDR3aa: CASSVAQGRTQYF
v_gene: TRBV27
j_gene: TRBJ2-5
d_gene: NA

CDR3aa: CSAGDRLGEAFF
v_gene: TRBV29-1
j_gene: TRBJ1-1
d_gene: TRBD1

CDR3aa: CASSATGNTEAFF
v_gene: TRBV9
j_gene: TRBJ1-1
d_gene: NA

CDR3aa: CASSVLTVVTGYTF
v_gene: TRBV7-9
j_gene: TRBJ1-2
d_gene: NA

CDR3aa: CASSSRGGIQESPLHF
v_gene: TRBV5-1
j_gene: TRBJ1-6
d_gene: NA

CDR3aa: CSVGGQYNQPQHF
v_gene: TRBV29-1
j_gene: TRBJ1-5
d_gene: NA

CDR3aa: CATSDYRGLNEQFF
v_gene: TRBV24-1
j_gene: TRBJ2-1
d_gene: TRBD1

CDR3aa: CAWSGGVGPSYEQYF
v_gene: TRBV30
j_gene: TRBJ2-7
d_gene: NA